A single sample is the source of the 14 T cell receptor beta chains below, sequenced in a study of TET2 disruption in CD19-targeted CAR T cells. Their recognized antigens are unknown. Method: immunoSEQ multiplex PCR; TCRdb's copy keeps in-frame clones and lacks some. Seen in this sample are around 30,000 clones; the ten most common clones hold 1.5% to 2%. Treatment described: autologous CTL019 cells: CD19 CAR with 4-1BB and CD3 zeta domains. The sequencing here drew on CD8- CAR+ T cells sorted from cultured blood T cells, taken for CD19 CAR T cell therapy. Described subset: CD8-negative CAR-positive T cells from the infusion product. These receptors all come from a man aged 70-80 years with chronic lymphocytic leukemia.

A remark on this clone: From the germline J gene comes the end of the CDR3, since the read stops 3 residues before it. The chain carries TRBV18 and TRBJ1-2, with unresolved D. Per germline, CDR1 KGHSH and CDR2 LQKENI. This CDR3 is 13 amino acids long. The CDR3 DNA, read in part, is TGTGCCAGCTCACCGAGCATAATAGATACC. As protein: CASSPSIIDT. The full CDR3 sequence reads CASSPSIIDTYTF.

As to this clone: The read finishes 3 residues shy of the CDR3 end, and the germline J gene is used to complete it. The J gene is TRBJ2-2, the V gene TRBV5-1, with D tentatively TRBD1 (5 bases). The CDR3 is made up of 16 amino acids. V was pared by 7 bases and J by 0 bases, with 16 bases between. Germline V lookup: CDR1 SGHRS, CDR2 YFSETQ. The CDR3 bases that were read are TGCGCCAGCGGCGCCCCCGACAGTGCGAACACCGGGGAG. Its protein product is CASGAPDSANTGE. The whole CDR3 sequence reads CASGAPDSANTGELFF.

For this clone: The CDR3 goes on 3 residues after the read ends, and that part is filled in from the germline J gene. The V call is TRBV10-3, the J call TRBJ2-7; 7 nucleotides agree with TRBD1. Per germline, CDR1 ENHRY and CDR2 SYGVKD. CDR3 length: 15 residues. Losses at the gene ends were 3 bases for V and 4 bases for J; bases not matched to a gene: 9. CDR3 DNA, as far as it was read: TGTGCCATCAGTGAAAAGGGGGCCGCCTTTTACGAG. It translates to CAISEKGAAFYE. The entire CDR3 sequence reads CAISEKGAAFYEQYF.

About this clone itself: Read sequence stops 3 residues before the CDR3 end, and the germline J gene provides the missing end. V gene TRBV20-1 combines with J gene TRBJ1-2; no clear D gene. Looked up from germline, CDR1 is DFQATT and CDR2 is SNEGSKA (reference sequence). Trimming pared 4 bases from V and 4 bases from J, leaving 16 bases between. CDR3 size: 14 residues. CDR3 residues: CSATPGRDIYGYTF. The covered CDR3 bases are TGCAGTGCTACCCCTGGTCGAGACATCTATGGC.

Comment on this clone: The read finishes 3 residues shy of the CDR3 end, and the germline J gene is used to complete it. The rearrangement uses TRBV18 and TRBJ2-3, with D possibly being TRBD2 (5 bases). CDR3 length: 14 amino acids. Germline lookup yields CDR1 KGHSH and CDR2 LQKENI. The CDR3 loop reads CASSPEPSNQPQYF. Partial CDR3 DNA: TGTGCCAGCTCACCCGAGCCTAGCAATCAGCCG. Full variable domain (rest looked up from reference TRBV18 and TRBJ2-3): NAGVMQNPRHLVRRRGQEARLRCSPMKGHSHVYWYRQLPEEGLKFMVYLQKENIIDESGMPKERFSAEFPKEGPSILRIQQVVRGDSAAYFCASSPEPSNQPQYFGPGTRLTVL.

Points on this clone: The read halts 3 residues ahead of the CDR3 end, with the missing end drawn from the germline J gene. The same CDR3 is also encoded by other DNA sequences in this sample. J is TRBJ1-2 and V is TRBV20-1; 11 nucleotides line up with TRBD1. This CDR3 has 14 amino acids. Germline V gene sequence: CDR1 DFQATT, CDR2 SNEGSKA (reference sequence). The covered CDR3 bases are TGCAGTGCGAAAACGGGCGGACAGGGGGCTCGT. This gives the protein CSAKTGGQGAR. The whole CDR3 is CSAKTGGQGARYTF.

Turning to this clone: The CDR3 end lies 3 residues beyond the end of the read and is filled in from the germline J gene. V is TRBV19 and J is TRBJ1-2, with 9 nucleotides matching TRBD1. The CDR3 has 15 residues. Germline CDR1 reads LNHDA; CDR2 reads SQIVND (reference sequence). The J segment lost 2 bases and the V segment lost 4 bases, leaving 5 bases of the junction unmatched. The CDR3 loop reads CASSSVQGANYGYTF. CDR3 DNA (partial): TGTGCCAGTAGTAGCGTACAGGGGGCAAACTATGGC.

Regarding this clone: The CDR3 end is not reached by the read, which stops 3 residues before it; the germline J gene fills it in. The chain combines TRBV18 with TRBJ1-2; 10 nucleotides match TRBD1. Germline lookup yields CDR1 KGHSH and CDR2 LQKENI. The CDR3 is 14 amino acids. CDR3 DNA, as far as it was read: TGTGCCAGCTCACCCAGGACAGGGGGAAATGAC. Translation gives CASSPRTGGND. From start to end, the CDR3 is CASSPRTGGNDYTF. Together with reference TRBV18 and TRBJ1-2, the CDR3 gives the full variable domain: NAGVMQNPRHLVRRRGQEARLRCSPMKGHSHVYWYRQLPEEGLKFMVYLQKENIIDESGMPKERFSAEFPKEGPSILRIQQVVRGDSAAYFCASSPRTGGNDYTFGSGTRLTVV.

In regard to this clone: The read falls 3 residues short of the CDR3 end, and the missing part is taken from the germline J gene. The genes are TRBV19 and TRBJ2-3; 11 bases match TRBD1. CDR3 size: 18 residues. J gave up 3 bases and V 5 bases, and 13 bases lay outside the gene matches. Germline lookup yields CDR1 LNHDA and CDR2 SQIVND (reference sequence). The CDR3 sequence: CASSPLLPGQGETDTQYF. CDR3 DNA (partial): TGTGCCAGTAGTCCATTGCTACCGGGACAGGGGGAGACAGATACG.

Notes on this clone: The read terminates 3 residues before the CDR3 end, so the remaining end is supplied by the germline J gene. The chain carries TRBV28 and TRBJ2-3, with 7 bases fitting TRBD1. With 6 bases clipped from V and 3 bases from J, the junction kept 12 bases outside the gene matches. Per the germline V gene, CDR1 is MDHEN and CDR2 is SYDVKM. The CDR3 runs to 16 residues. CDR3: CASRDATGARTDTQYF. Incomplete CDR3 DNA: TGTGCCAGCAGGGACGCAACAGGGGCCCGGACAGATACG.

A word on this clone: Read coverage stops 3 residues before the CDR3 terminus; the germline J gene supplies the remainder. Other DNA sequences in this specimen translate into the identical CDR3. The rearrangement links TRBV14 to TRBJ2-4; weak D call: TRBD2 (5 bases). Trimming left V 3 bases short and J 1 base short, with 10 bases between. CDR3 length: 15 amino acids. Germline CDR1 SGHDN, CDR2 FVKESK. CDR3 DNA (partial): TGTGCCAGCAGCCATAACGTAGCGGCCAAAAACATT. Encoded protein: CASSHNVAAKNI. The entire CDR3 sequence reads CASSHNVAAKNIQYF. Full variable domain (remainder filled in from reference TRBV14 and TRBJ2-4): EAGVTQFPSHSVIEKGQTVTLRCDPISGHDNLYWYRRVMGKEIKFLLHFVKESKQDESGMPNNRFLAERTGGTYSTLKVQPAELEDSGVYFCASSHNVAAKNIQYFGAGTRLSVL.

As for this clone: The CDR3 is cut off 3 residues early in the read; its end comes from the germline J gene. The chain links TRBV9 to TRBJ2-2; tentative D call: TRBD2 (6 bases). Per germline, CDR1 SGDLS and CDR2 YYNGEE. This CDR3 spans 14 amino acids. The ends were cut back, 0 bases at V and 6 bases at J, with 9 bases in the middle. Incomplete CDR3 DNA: TGTGCCAGCAGCGTAGCTGGGGACTCCGGGGAG. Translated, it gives CASSVAGDSGE. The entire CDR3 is CASSVAGDSGELFF.

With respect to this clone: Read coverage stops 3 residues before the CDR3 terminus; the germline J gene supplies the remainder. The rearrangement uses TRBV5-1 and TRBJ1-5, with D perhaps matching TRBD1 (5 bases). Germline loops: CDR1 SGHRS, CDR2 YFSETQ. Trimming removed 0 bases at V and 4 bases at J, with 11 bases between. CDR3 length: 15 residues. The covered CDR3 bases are TGCGCCAGCAGCTTGGCAGGGCGGGGGAATCAGCCC. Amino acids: CASSLAGRGNQP. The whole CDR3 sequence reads CASSLAGRGNQPQHF.

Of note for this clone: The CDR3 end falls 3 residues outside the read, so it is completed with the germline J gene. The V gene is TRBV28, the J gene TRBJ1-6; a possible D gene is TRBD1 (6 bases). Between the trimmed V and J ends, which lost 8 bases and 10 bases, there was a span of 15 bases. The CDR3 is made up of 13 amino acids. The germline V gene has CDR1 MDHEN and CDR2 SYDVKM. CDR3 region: CASYRQAGSPLHF. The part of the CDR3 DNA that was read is TGTGCCAGCTATAGACAGGCCGGATCACCC.